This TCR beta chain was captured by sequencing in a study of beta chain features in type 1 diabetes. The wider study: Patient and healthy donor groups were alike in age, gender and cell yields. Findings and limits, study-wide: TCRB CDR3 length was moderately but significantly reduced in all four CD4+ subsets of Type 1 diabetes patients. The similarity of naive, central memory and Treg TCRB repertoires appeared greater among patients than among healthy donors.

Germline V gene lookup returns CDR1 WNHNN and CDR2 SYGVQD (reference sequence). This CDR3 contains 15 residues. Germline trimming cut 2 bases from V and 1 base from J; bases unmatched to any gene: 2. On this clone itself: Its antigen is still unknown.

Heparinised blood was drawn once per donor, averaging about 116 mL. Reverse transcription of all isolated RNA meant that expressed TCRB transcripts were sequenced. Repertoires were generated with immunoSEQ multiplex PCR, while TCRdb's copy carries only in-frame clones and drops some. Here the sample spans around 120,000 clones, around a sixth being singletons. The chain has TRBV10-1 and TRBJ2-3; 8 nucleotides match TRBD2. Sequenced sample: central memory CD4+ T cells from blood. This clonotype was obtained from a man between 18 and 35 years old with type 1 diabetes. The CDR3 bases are TGCGCCAGCAGTGAGGTTAGCGGGGGCACAGATACGCAGTATTTT. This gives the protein CASSEVSGGTDTQYF.